This T cell receptor (beta chain) was obtained from a study of shared clonotypes between healthy human individuals. Every donor, a Caucasian adult, lived in Nashville, Tennessee. From CD4+ cells came CD45RA+ naive and CD45RA-negative memory subsets. Regarding the study as a whole: When compared with the clonotypes that were shared by all four sorted-subset donors, the non-shared clonotypes turned out to have lower generation probabilities. The naive CD4 repertoires of a handful of donors were compared, and around 4.9% of clonotypes were shared.

Germline loops: CDR1 MNHEY, CDR2 SVGAGI. This CDR3 comprises 15 residues. The protocol was immunoSEQ multiplex PCR, while the TCRdb copy is restricted to in-frame clones and leaves out a portion. The table lists around 2.5 million clones, over 85% of them singletons. To note about this clone: Its antigen is as yet unknown. Mismatch with germline at one junction end may stem from a read error.

This sequence joins TRBV6-5 and TRBJ2-7; 7 bases are shared with TRBD1. The sequence derives from a man in his late teens or twenties in good health. Some clones in this sample may be carry-over from other donors' samples. Specimen: naive CD4+ T cells from PBMCs. Sample subset: CD45RA+ positively selected. The CDR3: CATTLVRGSSYEQCF. For the CDR3, the DNA is TGTGCCACCACCTTAGTCAGGGGGAGCTCCTACGAGCAGTGCTTC.